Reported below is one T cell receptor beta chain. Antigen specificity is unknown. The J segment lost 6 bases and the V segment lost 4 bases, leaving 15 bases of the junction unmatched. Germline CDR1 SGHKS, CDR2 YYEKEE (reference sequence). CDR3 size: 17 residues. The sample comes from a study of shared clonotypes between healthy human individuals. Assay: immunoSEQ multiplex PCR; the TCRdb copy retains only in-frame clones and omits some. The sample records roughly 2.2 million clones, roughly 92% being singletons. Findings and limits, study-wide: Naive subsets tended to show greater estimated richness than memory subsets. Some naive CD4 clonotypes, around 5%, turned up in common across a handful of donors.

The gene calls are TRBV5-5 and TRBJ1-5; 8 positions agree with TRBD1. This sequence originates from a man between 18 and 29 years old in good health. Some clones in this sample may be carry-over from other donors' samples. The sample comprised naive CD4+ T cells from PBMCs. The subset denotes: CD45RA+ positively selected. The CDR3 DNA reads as TGTGCCAGCAGCCGGGAGGCGGACAGGGATGGGGGTCAGCCCCAGCATTTT. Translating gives CASSREADRDGGQPQHF.